This T cell receptor (beta chain) was obtained from a study of blood T cell repertoires in COVID-19 (dated by TCRdb to 2020 to 2022). In the study overall: Samples from collaborators originated in the United States, Italy and Spain and spanned both the acute and convalescent phases of COVID-19. Samples came from the ongoing ImmuneRACE study (first 160 participants) plus 1,254 subjects from 6 global collaborators. The prospective study material was composed of cDNA or gDNA derived from T cells, B-cell-depleted T cells, or PBMCs. A freely available public database, intended as a resource for researchers studying the immune response to SARS-CoV-2, is where the repertoires were released. Sample metadata almost always included a de-identified subject ID, COVID-19 status, age in years and sex. Subjects who had been exposed to COVID-19, were actively infected with it, or had recovered from it provided the deeply sampled blood TCRbeta repertoires that made up the dataset. HLA class I and class II types, where available, came from metadata supplied by the sample provider rather than from assay-based typing. What the research found in general, with its limitations: How much clinical and demographic metadata was included differed by source and by participant, and the metadata was provided uncurated.

Note on this clone: Its cognate antigen has yet to be identified. No quality values exist for individual bases; no much larger clone is one base distant.

The collaborating institutions used their own protocols to collect whole blood in K2EDTA tubes. For TCRbeta analysis, collaborators shipped samples as frozen whole blood, isolated PBMCs, or DNA extracted from either of those sample types. The junction shows trimming of 4 bases on V and 4 bases on J, and the gene matches do not reach 9 bases of it. The germline V gene encodes CDR1 SGHTA and CDR2 FQGNSA. The CDR3 spans 16 residues, from the cysteine through the phenylalanine. Solely the CDR3 DNA is kept, with 48 bases framed from the first base. The immunoSEQ Assay, a bias-controlled multiplex PCR, was used to amplify TCRbeta CDR3 regions from genomic DNA. From the authors' description of their analysis: Nucleated cell counts per sample were estimated from amplification of reference gene primers within the assay. Sequence reads were collapsed and filtered to measure the absolute abundance of every unique TCRbeta CDR3 rearrangement. For each sample, productive Simpson clonality was calculated by taking the square root of Simpson's diversity index across productive rearrangements. What TCRdb holds here is the immuneACCESS table cut down to in-frame rearrangements. Part of the clones is not present; checked against another copy, under half of the missing clones reflect an unresolved V gene, and the others are unexplained. The V and J calls and clone size were taken over from that table, and D and trimming were inferred from the DNA. The sample table holds some 100,000 clones, of which around 81% were seen once. The ten most abundant clones make up around 4.2% of the sample.

The sample taken for sequencing was peripheral blood. The source is a human donor in a cohort sampled during active or convalescent COVID-19. The rearranged chain carries TRBV7-2 and TRBJ2-3; 9 junctional bases match TRBD2. The DNA sequence is TGTGCCAGCAGCTCTTCGGCGGGAGGGGGATCAGATACGCAGTATTTT. This gives the protein CASSSSAGGGSDTQYF.